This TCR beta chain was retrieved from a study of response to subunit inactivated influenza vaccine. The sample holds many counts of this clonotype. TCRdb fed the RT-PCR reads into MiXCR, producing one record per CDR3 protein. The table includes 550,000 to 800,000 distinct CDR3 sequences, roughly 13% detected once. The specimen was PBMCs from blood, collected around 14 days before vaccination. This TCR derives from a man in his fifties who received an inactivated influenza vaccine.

CDR3 DNA: TGTGCCAGCAGCGGGGGACAGGGCAGCTCACCCCTCCACTTT. Protein: CASSGGQGSSPLHF. The rearrangement joins TRBV3-1 to TRBJ1-6; 9 bases align to TRBD1. Trimming removed 5 bases from V and 10 bases from J; junction bases left unmatched: 6. The CDR3 contains 14 residues. In germline, CDR1 is LGHDT, CDR2 YNNKEL (reference sequence).